This T cell receptor (beta chain) is drawn from a study of cytomegalovirus exposure and HLA in healthy donors. This table comes from immunoSEQ multiplex PCR, and its TCRdb copy is limited to in-frame clones, with some not included. The repertoire includes roughly 150,000 clones, roughly nine tenths of them detected once, and around 6% sits in the top ten. The donors were members of the validation cohort comprising 120 subjects, separate from the roughly 690-subject first cohort. This CDR3 region has 18 residues. Per germline, CDR1 LNHDA and CDR2 SQIVND (reference sequence). The V and J ends lost 1 base and 4 bases, in that order; junction bases with no gene match: 8.

V gene TRBV19 combines with J gene TRBJ2-1; 12 nucleotides match TRBD2. Sequencing input: PBMCs. This receptor was taken from a woman in her 30s in good health and CMV-seronegative. As DNA, the CDR3 is TGTGCCAGTAGTATAGGGACTAGCGGGACTAGATTATACAATGAGCAGTTCTTC. Translating it yields CASSIGTSGTRLYNEQFF.